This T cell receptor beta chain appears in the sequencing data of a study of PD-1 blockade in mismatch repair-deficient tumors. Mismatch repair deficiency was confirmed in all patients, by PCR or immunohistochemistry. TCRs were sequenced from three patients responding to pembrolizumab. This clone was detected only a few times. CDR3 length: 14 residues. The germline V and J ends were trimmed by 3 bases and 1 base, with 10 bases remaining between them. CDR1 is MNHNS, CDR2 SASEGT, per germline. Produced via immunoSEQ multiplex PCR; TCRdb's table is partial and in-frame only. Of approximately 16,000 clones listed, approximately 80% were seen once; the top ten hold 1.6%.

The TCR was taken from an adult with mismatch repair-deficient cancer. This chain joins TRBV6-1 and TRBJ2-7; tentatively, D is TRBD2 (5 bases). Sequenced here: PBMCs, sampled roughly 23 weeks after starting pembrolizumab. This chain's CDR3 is CASSEQRESYEQYF. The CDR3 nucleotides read TGTGCCAGCAGTGAGCAGAGGGAATCCTACGAGCAGTACTTC.